This T cell receptor beta chain was recorded in a study of blood T cell repertoires in COVID-19. This CDR3 comprises 17 residues. Per germline, CDR1 SGHVS and CDR2 FNYEAQ. The V segment lost 3 bases and the J segment 3 bases; nucleotides outside the gene matches: 6. This table comes from immunoSEQ multiplex PCR, and its TCRdb copy is limited to in-frame clones, with some not included. The sample gives 250,000 or so clones, over 70% of which show up once; around 3.6% is in the top ten. Sequenced material: PBMCs or T cells enriched from blood (not recorded which). The chain couples TRBV7-6 to TRBJ2-1; 12 bases map to TRBD2. This TCR was recovered from a woman aged 25-40 years who had been exposed to COVID-19. The CDR3 loop reads CASSFPSGRANYNEQFF. The CDR3 nucleotides are TGTGCCAGCAGCTTCCCTAGCGGGAGGGCTAACTACAATGAGCAGTTCTTC.